This TCR beta chain was captured by sequencing in a study of blood T cell repertoires in COVID-19. At the level of the study: Spain, Italy and the United States supplied samples that represented acute and convalescent COVID-19. Sample material is recorded as cDNA or gDNA derived from T cells, B-cell-depleted T cells, or PBMCs.

Methods used by the authors: From reference gene primer amplification, estimates of nucleated cell counts were derived. Libraries were prepared by immunoSEQ multiplex PCR; TCRdb keeps only in-frame clonotypes and omits some of them. The D gene and trimming were derived from the DNA, and the V and J assignments and clone size from that table. This table has 19,000 or so clones, about 88% appearing once. J gave up 3 bases and V 4 bases, and 5 bases lay outside the gene matches. The germline gives CDR1 SGHRS, CDR2 YFSETQ. This CDR3 has 14 residues. The sample was peripheral blood. The clonotype was recovered from a man aged 40-50 years with active COVID-19. The chain carries TRBV5-1 and TRBJ1-1; TRBD1 matches 8 bases. Here the CDR3 reads CASSPDRGDTEAFF. Here the CDR3 DNA reads TGCGCCAGCAGCCCAGACAGGGGTGACACTGAAGCTTTCTTT.